This TCR beta chain was sequenced during a study of CD8 T cells in Susac syndrome. The CDR3 runs to 18 residues. Germline assignment: CDR1 KGHDR and CDR2 SFDVKD. RNA in amounts of roughly 0.5 to 1 ug was reverse transcribed with random hexamers. TCRdb redid the calling of the immunoSEQ multiplex PCR reads with MiXCR, one entry per CDR3 protein. Of 150,000 to 200,000 distinct CDR3 sequences listed, 85% to 95% are singletons. Concerning this clonotype: Sequence at one end of the junction differs from germline and may be a read error.

This clonotype was sampled from a human donor with multiple sclerosis. Sequenced sample: CD4+ T cells from PBMCs. The chain employs TRBV24-1 and TRBJ2-1, with 12 bases aligning to TRBD2. The CDR3 loop reads CATSDFPGLAGSHNEQFF. The CDR3 DNA reads as TGTGCCACCAGTGATTTCCCGGGACTAGCGGGCTCCCACAATGAGCAGTTCTTC.